This TCR beta chain was observed in a study of beta chain features in type 1 diabetes. The isolated RNA, all of it, was reverse transcribed, so expressed TCRB transcripts were what got sequenced. Only in-frame clones appear in the TCRdb table, and some are missing; sequencing was by immunoSEQ multiplex PCR. The sample carries approximately 170,000 clones, 6% to 9% recorded once. Study conclusions and caveats: TCRB CDR3s from Type 1 diabetes patients were moderately but significantly shorter in all four CD4+ subsets.

Per germline, CDR1 SGHTA and CDR2 FQGNSA. Trimming at V came to 6 bases and at J to 5 bases, leaving 21 bases not matched to a gene. The CDR3 has 19 amino acids. Details on this clone: The antigen is unknown.

The clonotype originates from a young man with type 1 diabetes. Sequencing was performed on central memory CD4+ T cells from blood. V is TRBV7-2 and J is TRBJ2-5; 10 positions match TRBD2. In DNA form, the CDR3 reads TGTGCCAGCAGGAGTAAGGGGGTTGCCGGAGCGGGGGGGCCCGAGACCCAGTACTTC. This codes for CASRSKGVAGAGGPETQYF.